This TCR beta chain was captured in a study of blood T cell repertoires in COVID-19. Study details: Acute-phase and convalescent COVID-19 samples originated in the United States, Italy and Spain. The analysed material was cDNA or gDNA that came from T cells, B-cell-depleted T cells, or PBMCs.

In the authors' methods: Amplification of reference gene primers provided the estimated nucleated cell counts. The data were produced by immunoSEQ multiplex PCR, yet TCRdb's version contains in-frame clones alone and is incomplete. The DNA gave D and trimming, while V, J and clone size come from that table. The data show about 240,000 clones, about four fifths seen once. The V and J ends lost 7 bases and 4 bases, in that order; junction bases with no gene match: 8. Germline V gives CDR1 LNHDA, CDR2 SQIVND (reference sequence). This CDR3 contains 15 residues. This chain connects TRBV19 to TRBJ2-2; TRBD1 agrees at 8 bases. This TCR came from a woman younger than 30 with acute or convalescent COVID-19. The sample taken for sequencing was peripheral blood. The CDR3 region is CASMWGQVPTGELFF. CDR3 bases: TGTGCCAGTATGTGGGGACAGGTCCCCACCGGGGAGCTGTTTTTT. Full variable domain (remainder filled in from reference TRBV19 and TRBJ2-2): DGGITQSPKYLFRKEGQNVTLSCEQNLNHDAMYWYRQDPGQGLRLIYYSQIVNDFQKGDIAEGYSVSREKKESFPLTVTSAQKNPTAFYLCASMWGQVPTGELFFGEGSRLTVL.